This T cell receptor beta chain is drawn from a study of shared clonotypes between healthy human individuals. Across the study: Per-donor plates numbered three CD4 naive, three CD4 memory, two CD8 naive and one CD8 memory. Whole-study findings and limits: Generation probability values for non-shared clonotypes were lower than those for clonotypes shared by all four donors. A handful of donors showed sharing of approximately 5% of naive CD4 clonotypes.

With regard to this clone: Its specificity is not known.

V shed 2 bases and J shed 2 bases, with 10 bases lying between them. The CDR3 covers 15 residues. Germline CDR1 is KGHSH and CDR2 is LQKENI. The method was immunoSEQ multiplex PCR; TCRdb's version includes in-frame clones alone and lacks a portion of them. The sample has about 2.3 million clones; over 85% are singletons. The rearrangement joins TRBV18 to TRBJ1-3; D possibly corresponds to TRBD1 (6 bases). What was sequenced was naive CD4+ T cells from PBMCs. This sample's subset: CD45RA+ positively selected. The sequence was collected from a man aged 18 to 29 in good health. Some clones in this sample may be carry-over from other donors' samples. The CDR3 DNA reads TGTGCCAGCTCACCAGCACAGGGAACTGGAAACACCATATATTTT. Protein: CASSPAQGTGNTIYF.